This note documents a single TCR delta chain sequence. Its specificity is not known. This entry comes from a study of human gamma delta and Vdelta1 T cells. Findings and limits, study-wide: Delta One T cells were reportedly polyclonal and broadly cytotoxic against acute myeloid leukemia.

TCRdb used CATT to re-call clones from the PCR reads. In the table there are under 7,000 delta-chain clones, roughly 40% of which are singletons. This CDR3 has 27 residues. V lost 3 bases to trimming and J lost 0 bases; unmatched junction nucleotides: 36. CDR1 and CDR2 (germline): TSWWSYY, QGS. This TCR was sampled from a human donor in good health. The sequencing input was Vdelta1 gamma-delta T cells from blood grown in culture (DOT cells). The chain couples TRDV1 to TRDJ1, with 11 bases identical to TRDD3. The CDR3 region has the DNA TGTGCTCTTGGGGACCCGATACGCTACTCCCCCATTACTCTGGGGGATACCAGATTAAGGTACACCGATAAACTCATCTTT. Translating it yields CALGDPIRYSPITLGDTRLRYTDKLIF.